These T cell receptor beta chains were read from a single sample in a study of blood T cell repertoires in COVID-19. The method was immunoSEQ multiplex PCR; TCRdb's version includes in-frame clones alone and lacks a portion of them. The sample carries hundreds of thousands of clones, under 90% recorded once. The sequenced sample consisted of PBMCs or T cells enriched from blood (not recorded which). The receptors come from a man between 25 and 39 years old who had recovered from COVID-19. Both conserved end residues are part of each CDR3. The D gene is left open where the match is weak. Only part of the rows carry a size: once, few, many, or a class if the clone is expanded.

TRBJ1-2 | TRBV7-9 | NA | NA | TGTGCCAGCAGCTTAGCCCCAGGTACCTATGGCTACACCTTC | CASSLAPGTYGYTF
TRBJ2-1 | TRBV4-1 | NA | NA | TGCGCCAGCAGCCCCGCGGCCCGGACTCAAGCCTCCTACAATGAGCAGTTCTTC | CASSPAARTQASYNEQFF
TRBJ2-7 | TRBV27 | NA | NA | TGTGCCAGCAGTTTAGGGGCGGAAAGCTCCTACGAGCAGTACTTC | CASSLGAESSYEQYF
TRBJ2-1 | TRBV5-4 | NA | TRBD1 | TGTGCCAGCAGCCATTCCGGGACAGTAATATACAATGAGCATTTCTTC | CASSHSGTVIYNEHFF
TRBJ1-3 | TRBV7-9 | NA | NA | TGTGCCAGCAGCTTAGGACAGCCCCTCTCTGGAAACACCATATATTTT | CASSLGQPLSGNTIYF
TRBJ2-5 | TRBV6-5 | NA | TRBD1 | TGTGCCAGCGTACTCGACAGGGCCCCAGGGGAGACCCAGTACTTC | CASVLDRAPGETQYF
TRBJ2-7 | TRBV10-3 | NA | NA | TGTGCCACGGGTGAGGTGGGGGGCGAGCAGTACTTC | CATGEVGGEQYF
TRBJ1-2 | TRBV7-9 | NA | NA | TGTGCCAGCAGCTTAGACGGGGTGGTCAATGGCTACACCTTC | CASSLDGVVNGYTF
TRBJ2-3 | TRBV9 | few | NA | TGTGCCAGCAGCCCTCATTACAGGGCAGATACGCAGTATTTT | CASSPHYRADTQYF
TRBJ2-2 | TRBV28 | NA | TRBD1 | TGTGCCAGCTACCGGGACAGGAACACCGGGGAGCTGTTTTTT | CASYRDRNTGELFF
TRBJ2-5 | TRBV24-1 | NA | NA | TGTGCCACCAGTGATGGCCCAGAGACCCAGTACTTC | CATSDGPETQYF
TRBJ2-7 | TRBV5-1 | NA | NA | TGCGCCAGCAGCTTGACAGGAAACTACGAGCAGTACTTC | CASSLTGNYEQYF
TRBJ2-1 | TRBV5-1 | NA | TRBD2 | TGCGCCAGCAGCTTGGTTGCGGGAGCTTACAATGAGCAGTTCTTC | CASSLVAGAYNEQFF
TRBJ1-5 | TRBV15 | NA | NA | TGTGCCACCAGCAAGGGCAGGGCCAGCAATCAGCCCCAGCATTTT | CATSKGRASNQPQHF
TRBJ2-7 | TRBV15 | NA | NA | TGTGCCACCAGCAGTCCCGGCGGGGAGCAGTACTTC | CATSSPGGEQYF
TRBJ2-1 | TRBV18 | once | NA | TGTGCCAGCTCACCGGACAGCTACAATGAGCAGTTCTTC | CASSPDSYNEQFF
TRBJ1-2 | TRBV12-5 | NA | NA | TGTGCTAGTGGTTCGTTAATCAACTATGGCTACACCTTC | CASGSLINYGYTF
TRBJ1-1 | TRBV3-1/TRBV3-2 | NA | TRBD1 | TGTGCCAGCAGCCAGCTCTTAGGACAGGCAGGAAACACTGAAGCTTTCTTT | CASSQLLGQAGNTEAFF
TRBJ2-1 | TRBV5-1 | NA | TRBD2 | TGCGCCAGCAGCCTTGGGACTAGCGGGGGTGGTTACAATGAGCAGTTCTTC | CASSLGTSGGGYNEQFF
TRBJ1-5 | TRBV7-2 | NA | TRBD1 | TGTGCCAGCAGCAGAAGACAGGGGCAGGAACAGCCCCAGCATTTT | CASSRRQGQEQPQHF
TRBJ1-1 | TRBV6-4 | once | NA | TGTGCCAGCAGTGACTCGAAAACAGAAGCTTTCTTT | CASSDSKTEAFF
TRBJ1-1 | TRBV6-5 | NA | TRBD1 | TGTGCCAGCAGTTACTCGACAGGGGGATTGGGTACTGAAGCTTTCTTT | CASSYSTGGLGTEAFF
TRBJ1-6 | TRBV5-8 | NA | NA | TGTGCCAGCAGCTTGGTGGCCGGGGATTCACCCCTCCACTTT | CASSLVAGDSPLHF
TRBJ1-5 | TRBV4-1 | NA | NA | TGCGCCAGCAGCCAAGTTACAGGGAATAGCAATCAGCCCCAGCATTTT | CASSQVTGNSNQPQHF
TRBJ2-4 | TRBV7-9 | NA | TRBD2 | TGTGCCAGCAGCCGAGAAGCACTAGCGGCACCCTTAGCCAAAAACATTCAGTACTTC | CASSREALAAPLAKNIQYF
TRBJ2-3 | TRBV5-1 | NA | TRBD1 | TGCGCCAGCAGCACGGGACAGGCCACAGATACGCAGTATTTT | CASSTGQATDTQYF
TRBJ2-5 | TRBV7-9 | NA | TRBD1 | TGTGCCAGCAGCTCTCGGGACAGGGTCCAAGAGACCCAGTACTTC | CASSSRDRVQETQYF
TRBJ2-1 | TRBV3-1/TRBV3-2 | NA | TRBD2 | TGTGCCAGCAGCCGGGGGGTCGCGGGGGGACCTTACAATGAGCAGTTCTTC | CASSRGVAGGPYNEQFF
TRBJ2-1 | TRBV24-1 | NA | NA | TGTGCCACCAGTGATTTATCGCCGGAGGCTGGTGAGCAGTTCTTC | CATSDLSPEAGEQFF
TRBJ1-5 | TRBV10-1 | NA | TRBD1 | TGCGCCAGCATTGGACAGGGGCTCGGCAATCAGCCCCAGCATTTT | CASIGQGLGNQPQHF
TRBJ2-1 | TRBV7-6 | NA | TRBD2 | TGTGCCAGCAGCTTAGAGGCTAGCGGGGGATCCGCCTACAATGAGCAGTTCTTC | CASSLEASGGSAYNEQFF
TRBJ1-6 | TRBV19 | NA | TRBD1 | TGTGCCAGTAGTCAAGCTCAGGTCGGACAGGCGAGCTCCTATAATTCACCCCTCCACTTT | CASSQAQVGQASSYNSPLHF
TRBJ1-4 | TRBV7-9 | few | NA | TGTGCCAGCAGCGACGGACTTGGTGAAAAACTGTTTTTT | CASSDGLGEKLFF
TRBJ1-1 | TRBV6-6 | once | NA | TGTGCCAGCAGGGCCGACACGAACACTGAAGCTTTCTTT | CASRADTNTEAFF